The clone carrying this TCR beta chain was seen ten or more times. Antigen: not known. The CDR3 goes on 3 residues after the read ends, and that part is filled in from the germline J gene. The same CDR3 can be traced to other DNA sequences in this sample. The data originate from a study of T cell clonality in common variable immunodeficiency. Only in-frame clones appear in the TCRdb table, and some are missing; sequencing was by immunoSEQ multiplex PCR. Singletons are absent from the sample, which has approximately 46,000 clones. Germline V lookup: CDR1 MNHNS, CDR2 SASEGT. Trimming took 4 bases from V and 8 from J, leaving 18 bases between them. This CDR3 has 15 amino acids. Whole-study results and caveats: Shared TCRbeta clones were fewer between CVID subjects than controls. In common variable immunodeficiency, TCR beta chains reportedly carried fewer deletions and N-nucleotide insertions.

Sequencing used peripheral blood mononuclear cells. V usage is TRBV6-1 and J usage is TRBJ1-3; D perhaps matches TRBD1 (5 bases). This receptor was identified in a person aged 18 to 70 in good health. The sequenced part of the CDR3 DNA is TGTGCCAGCAGTGCCAACCCAGGGAAAATAGACACC. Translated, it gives CASSANPGKIDT. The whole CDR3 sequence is CASSANPGKIDTIYF.